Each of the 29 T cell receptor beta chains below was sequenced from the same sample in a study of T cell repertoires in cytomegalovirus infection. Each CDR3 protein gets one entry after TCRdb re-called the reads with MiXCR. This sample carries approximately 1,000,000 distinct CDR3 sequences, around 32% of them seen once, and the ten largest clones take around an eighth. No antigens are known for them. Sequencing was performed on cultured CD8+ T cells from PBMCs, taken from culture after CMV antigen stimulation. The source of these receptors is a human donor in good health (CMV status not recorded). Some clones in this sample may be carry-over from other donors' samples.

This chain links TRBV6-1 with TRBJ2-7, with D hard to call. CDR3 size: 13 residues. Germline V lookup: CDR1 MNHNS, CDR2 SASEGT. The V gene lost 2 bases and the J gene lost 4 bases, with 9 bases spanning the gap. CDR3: CASSEFEPYEQYF. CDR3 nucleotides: TGTGCCAGCAGTGAATTTGAGCCATACGAGCAGTACTTC.

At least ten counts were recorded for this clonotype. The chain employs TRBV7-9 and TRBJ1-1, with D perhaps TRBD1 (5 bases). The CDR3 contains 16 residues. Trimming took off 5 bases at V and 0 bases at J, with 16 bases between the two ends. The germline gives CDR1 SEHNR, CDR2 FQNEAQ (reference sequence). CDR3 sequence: CASSLPLRGVNTEAFF. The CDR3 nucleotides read TGTGCCAGCAGCCTCCCATTGAGAGGGGTGAACACTGAAGCTTTCTTT.

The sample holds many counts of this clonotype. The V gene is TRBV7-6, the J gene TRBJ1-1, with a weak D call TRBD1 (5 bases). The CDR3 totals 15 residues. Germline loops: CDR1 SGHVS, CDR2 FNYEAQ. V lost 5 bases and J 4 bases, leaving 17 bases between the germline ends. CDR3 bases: TGTGCCAGCAGCCCCGGGGCCCCTGGAGTCACTGAAGCTTTCTTT. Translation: CASSPGAPGVTEAFF.

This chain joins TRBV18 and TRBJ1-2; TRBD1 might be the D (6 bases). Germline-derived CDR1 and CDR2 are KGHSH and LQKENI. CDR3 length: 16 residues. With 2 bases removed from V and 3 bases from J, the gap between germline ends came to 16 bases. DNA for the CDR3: TGTGCCAGCTCACCAAGATATGGGGGGCAGGACTATGGCTACACCTTC. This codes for CASSPRYGGQDYGYTF. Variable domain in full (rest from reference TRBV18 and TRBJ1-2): NAGVMQNPRHLVRRRGQEARLRCSPMKGHSHVYWYRQLPEEGLKFMVYLQKENIIDESGMPKERFSAEFPKEGPSILRIQQVVRGDSAAYFCASSPRYGGQDYGYTFGSGTRLTVV.

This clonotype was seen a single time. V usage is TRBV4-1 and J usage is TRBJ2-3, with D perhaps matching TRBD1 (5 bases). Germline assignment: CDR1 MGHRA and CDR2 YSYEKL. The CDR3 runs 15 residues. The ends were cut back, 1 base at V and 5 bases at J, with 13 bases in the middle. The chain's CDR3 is CASSQVRGIGDTQYF. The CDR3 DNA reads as TGCGCCAGCAGCCAAGTAAGGGGCATCGGAGATACGCAGTATTTT.

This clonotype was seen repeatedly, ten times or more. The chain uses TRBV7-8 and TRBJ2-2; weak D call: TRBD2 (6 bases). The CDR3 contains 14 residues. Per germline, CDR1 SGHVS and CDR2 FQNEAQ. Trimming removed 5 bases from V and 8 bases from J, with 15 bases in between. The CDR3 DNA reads TGTGCCAGCAGCCCCAGGAGGGGCGGGGGGGAGCTGTTTTTT. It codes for CASSPRRGGGELFF.

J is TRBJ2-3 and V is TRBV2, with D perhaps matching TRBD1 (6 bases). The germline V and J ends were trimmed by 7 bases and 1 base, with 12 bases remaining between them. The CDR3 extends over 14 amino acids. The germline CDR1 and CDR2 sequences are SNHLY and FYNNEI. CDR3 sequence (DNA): TGTGCCAGCATCGGAGCAGGGGGCACAGATACGCAGTATTTT. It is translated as CASIGAGGTDTQYF.

The CDR3 bases are TGTGCTAGTGGTTTGCCTCCCTACAATGAGCAGTTCTTC. Translating it yields CASGLPPYNEQFF. The chain combines TRBV12-5 with TRBJ2-1; D call uncertain. The CDR3 runs to 13 residues. The germline V and J ends were trimmed by 2 bases and 2 bases, with 4 bases remaining between them. Germline CDR1 reads LGHNT; CDR2 reads FRNRAP.

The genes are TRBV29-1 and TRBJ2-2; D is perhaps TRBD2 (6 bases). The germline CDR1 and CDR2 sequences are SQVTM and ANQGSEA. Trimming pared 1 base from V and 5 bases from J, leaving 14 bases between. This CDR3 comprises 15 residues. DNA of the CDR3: TGCAGCGTTGAAGGCAGGGTGGAGGGAACCGGGGAGCTGTTTTTT. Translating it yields CSVEGRVEGTGELFF.

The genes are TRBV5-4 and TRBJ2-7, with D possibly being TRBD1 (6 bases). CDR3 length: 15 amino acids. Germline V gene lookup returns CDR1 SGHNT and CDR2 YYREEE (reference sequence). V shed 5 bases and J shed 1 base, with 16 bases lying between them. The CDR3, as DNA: TGTGCCAGCAGATCACAGGGTGGACCTTCCTACGAGCAGTACTTC. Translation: CASRSQGGPSYEQYF.

CDR3 sequence: CASSGSIYGYTF. For the CDR3, the DNA is TGCGCCAGCAGTGGGTCCATCTATGGCTACACCTTC. This rearrangement joins TRBV10-2 to TRBJ1-2; D gene ambiguous. The V end lost 4 bases, the J end lost 4 bases, and 7 bases lay between the germline ends. The germline V gene encodes CDR1 WSHSY and CDR2 SAAADI. The CDR3 is 12 residues long.

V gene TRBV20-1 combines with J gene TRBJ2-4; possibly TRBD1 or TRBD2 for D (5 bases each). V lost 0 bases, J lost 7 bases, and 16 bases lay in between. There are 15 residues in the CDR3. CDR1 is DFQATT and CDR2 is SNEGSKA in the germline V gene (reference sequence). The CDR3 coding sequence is TGCAGTGCTAGAGATCCGCCTTCAGGGAGTAACATTCAGTACTTC. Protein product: CSARDPPSGSNIQYF.

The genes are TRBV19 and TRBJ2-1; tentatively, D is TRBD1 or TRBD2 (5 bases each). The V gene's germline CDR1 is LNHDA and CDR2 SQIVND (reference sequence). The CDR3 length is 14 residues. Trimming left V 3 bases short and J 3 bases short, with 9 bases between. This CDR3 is CASSMRGVYNEQFF. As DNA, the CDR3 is TGTGCCAGTAGTATGAGGGGAGTCTACAATGAGCAGTTCTTC.

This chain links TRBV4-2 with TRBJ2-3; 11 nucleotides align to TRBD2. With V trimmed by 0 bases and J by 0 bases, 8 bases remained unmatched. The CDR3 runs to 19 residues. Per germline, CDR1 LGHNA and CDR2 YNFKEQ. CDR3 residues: CASSQDWASGGPSTDTQYF. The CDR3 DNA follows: TGTGCCAGCAGCCAAGATTGGGCTAGCGGGGGGCCAAGCACAGATACGCAGTATTTT.

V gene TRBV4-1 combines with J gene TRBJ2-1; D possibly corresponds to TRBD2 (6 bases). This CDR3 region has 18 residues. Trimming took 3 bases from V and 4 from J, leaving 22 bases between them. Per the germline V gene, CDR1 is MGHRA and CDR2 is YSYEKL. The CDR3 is CASSQSPLAEKPYNEQFF. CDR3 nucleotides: TGCGCCAGCAGCCAGAGCCCGTTAGCGGAGAAACCATACAATGAGCAGTTCTTC.

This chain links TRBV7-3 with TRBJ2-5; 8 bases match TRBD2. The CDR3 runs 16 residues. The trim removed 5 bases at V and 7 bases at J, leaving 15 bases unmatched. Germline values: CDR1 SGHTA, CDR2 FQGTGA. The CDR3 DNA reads TGTGCCAGCAGCCCCGGGGTAGCGGGGACCCCAGGGACCCAGTACTTC. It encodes CASSPGVAGTPGTQYF.

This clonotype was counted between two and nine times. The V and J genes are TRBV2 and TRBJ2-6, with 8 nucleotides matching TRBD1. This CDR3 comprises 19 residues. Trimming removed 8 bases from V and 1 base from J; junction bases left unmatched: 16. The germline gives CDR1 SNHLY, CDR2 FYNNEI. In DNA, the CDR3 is TGTGCCAGCCCGAATTATGGGACAGGAGATACTTCTGGGGCCAACGTCCTGACTTTC. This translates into CASPNYGTGDTSGANVLTF.

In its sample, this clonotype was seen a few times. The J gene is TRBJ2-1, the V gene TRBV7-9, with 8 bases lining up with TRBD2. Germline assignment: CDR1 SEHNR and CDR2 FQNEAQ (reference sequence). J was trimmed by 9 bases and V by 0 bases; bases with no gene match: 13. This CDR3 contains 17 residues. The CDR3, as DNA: TGTGCCAGCAGCTTAGCGAGGGGACTAGATAGCACAGGTGAGCAGTTCTTC. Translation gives CASSLARGLDSTGEQFF.

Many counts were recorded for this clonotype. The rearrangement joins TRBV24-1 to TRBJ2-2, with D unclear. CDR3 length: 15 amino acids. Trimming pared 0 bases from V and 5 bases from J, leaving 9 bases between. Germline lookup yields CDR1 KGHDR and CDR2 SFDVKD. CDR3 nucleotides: TGTGCCACCAGTGATTTGCGCAGTAAAACCGGGGAGCTGTTTTTT. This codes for CATSDLRSKTGELFF.

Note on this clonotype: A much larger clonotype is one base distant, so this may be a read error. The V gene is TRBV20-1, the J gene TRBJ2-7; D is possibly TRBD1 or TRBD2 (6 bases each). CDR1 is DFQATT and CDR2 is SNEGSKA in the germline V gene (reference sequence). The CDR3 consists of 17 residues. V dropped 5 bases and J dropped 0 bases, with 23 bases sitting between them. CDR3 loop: CSAVRLVGAESSYEQYV. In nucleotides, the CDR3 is TGCAGTGCTGTAAGACTAGTGGGGGCGGAGAGCTCCTACGAGCAGTACGTC.

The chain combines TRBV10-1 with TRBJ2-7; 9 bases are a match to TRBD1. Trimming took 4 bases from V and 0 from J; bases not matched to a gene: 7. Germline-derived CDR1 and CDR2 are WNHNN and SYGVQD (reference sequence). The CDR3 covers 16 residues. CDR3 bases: TGCGCCAGCAGTGGGAATACAGGGGGCCGCTCCTACGAGCAGTACTTC. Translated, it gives CASSGNTGGRSYEQYF.

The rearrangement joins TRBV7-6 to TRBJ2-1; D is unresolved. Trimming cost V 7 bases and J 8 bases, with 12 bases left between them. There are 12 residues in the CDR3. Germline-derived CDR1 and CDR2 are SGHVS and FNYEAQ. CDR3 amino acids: CASKGIQYEQFF. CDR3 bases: TGTGCCAGCAAGGGTATTCAGTATGAGCAGTTCTTC.

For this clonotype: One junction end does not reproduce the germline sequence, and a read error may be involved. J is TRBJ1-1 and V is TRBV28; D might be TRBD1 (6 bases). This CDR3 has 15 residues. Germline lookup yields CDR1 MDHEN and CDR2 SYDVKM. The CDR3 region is CVSSSRVGGQTEAFF. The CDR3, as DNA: TGTGTCAGCAGTTCGCGCGTTGGGGGGCAAACTGAAGCTTTCTTT.

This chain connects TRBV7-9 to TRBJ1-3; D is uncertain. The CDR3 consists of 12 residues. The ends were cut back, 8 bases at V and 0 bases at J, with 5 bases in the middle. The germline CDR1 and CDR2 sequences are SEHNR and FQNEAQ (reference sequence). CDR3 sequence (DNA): TGTGCCAGCGAGTTCTCTGGAAACACCATATATTTT. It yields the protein CASEFSGNTIYF.

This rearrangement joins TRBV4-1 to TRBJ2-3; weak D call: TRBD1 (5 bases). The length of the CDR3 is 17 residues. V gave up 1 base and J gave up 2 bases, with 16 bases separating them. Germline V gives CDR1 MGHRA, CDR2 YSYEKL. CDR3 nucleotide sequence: TGCGCCAGCAGCCAAGGCGGTTTGGGGCATAACACAGATACGCAGTATTTT. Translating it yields CASSQGGLGHNTDTQYF.

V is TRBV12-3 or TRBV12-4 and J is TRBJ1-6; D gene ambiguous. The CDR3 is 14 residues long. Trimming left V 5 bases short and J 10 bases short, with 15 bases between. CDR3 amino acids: CASSTRGVSSPLHF. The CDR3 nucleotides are TGTGCCAGCAGTACCCGTGGTGTCTCCTCACCCCTCCACTTT.

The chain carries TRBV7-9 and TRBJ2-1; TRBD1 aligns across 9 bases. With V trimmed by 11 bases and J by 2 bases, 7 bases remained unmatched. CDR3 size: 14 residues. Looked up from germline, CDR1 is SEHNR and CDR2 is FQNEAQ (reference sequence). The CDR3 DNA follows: TGTGCCGGGGAGGGACAGGGTGCCTACAATGAGCAGTTCTTC. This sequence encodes CAGEGQGAYNEQFF.

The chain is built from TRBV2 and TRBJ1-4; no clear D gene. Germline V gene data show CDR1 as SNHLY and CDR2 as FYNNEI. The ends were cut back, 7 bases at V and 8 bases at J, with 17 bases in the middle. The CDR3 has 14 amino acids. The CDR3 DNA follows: TGTGCCAGCAATCCGGGCCTGCGTCCGGAAAAACTGTTTTTT. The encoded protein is CASNPGLRPEKLFF. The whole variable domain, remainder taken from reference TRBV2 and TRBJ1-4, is EPEVTQTPSHQVTQMGQEVILRCVPISNHLYFYWYRQILGQKVEFLVSFYNNEISEKSEIFDDQFSVERPDGSNFTLKIRSTKLEDSAMYFCASNPGLRPEKLFFGSGTQLSVL.

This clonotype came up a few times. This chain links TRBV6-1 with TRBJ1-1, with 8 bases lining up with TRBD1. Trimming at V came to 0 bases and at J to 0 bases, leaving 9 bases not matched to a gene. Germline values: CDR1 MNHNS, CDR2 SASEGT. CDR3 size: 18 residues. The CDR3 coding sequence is TGTGCCAGCAGTGAAGCCCCGGACAGGGATCTGTTGAACACTGAAGCTTTCTTT. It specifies CASSEAPDRDLLNTEAFF.